The 22 T cell receptor beta chains below all came from one sample that was sequenced in a study of alternative splicing in chronic myeloid leukemia remission. For the study at large: Trial remission samples were taken at major or complete molecular response, at 12 or 24 months.

Each library started from approximately 1.1 ug total RNA with poly-A enrichment. For each CDR3 protein, TCRdb gives one entry from its re-call of the bulk RNA-seq reads, without DNA. Here the sample table reports approximately 76 distinct CDR3 sequences. Material: PBMCs or total blood leukocytes (not recorded which), obtained during remission. Source of these receptors: an adult with chronic myeloid leukemia.

The chain has TRBV7-9 and TRBJ1-5. Per the germline V gene, CDR1 is SEHNR and CDR2 is FQNEAQ (reference sequence). The CDR3 is made up of 17 amino acids. CDR3: CASSSIGSGGAGQPQHF.

The V call is TRBV19, the J call TRBJ2-4; the D call from TCRdb, TRBD2, cannot be confirmed without DNA. Germline V gives CDR1 LNHDA, CDR2 SQIVND (reference sequence). The CDR3 sequence is 15 residues long. The CDR3 protein is CASSIYGGGTNIQYF.

This clonotype showed up just once. This sequence joins TRBV2 and TRBJ1-5. Germline lookup yields CDR1 SNHLY and CDR2 FYNNEI. The length of the CDR3 is 14 residues. CDR3 region: CASRGTQANQPQHF.

CDR3 sequence reads: CASRDRDREDTEAFF. The J gene is TRBJ1-1, the V gene TRBV7-9; TCRdb returns TRBD1, unconfirmable since there is no DNA. The germline V gene has CDR1 SEHNR and CDR2 FQNEAQ (reference sequence). The length of the CDR3 is 15 residues. The whole variable domain, remainder taken from reference TRBV7-9 and TRBJ1-1, is DTGVSQNPRHKITKRGQNVTFRCDPISEHNRLYWYRQTLGQGPEFLTYFQNEAQLEKSRLLSDRFSAERPKGSFSTLEIQRTEQGDSAMYLCASRDRDREDTEAFFGQGTRLTVV.

The table lists this clonotype with a count of one. The chain links TRBV23-1 to TRBJ2-1; TCRdb gives TRBD2 as the D gene, but with no DNA this cannot be confirmed. TRBV23-1 is given ORF status, its function remaining uncertain. The CDR3 is 15 residues long. CDR3 region: CASSLPGLAPNEQFF.

The gene calls are TRBV24-1 and TRBJ2-2; TCRdb's D gene call, TRBD2, goes unchecked for lack of DNA. The CDR3 consists of 13 residues. Germline V lookup: CDR1 KGHDR, CDR2 SFDVKD. The CDR3: CATRTSVAGELFF.

V usage is TRBV10-3 and J usage is TRBJ2-7; TCRdb names TRBD2, which stays unverified in the absence of DNA. This CDR3 has 15 amino acids. CDR1 and CDR2 from the germline V gene are ENHRY and SYGVKD. CDR3 amino acids: CAISESEGGPYEQYF.

This sequence joins TRBV2 and TRBJ2-1; TCRdb's D call of TRBD2 is untestable without DNA. Germline CDR1 is SNHLY and CDR2 is FYNNEI. The CDR3 has 13 amino acids. CDR3 sequence reads: CASRSGGTNEQFF.

The V and J genes are TRBV11-3 and TRBJ2-3. The CDR3 is 16 amino acids. From germline, CDR1 is SGHNT and CDR2 YENEEA. The CDR3 sequence: CASSLEQRSSTDTQYF.

This rearrangement joins TRBV28 to TRBJ2-7; TCRdb's D call, TRBD2, is unchecked because there is no DNA. This CDR3 contains 13 residues. From germline, CDR1 is MDHEN and CDR2 SYDVKM. The CDR3 region is CASSFQRAYEQYF.

The chain employs TRBV5-1 and TRBJ2-1. The V gene's germline CDR1 is SGHRS and CDR2 YFSETQ. This CDR3 is built from 11 residues. The CDR3 region is CASSLADEQFF. Variable domain in full (rest from reference TRBV5-1 and TRBJ2-1): KAGVTQTPRYLIKTRGQQVTLSCSPISGHRSVSWYQQTPGQGLQFLFEYFSETQRNKGNFPGRFSGRQFSNSRSEMNVSTLELGDSALYLCASSLADEQFFGPGTRLTVL.

This clonotype turned up a few times. This chain links TRBV6-4 with TRBJ2-1; as DNA is missing, the TRBD2 call by TCRdb cannot be tested. This CDR3 is 16 amino acids long. CDR1 is MRHNA and CDR2 is SNTAGT in the germline V gene. CDR3 residues: CASSEKDSGSRGEQFF.

This chain connects TRBV5-5 to TRBJ2-2; absent DNA, TCRdb's TRBD2 call cannot be checked. Germline CDR1 is SGHKS and CDR2 is YYEKEE (reference sequence). The CDR3 extends over 15 amino acids. The CDR3 region is CASSFSGTNTGELFF.

The V and J genes are TRBV10-3 and TRBJ2-3; TCRdb's D call, TRBD2, is unchecked because there is no DNA. The CDR3 length is 15 residues. The germline CDR1 and CDR2 sequences are ENHRY and SYGVKD. CDR3 in amino acids: CATQGLAGATDTQYF.

The table lists this clonotype with a count of one. V is TRBV30 and J is TRBJ2-3; TCRdb indicates TRBD2, and absent DNA this call remains unverified. The CDR3 spans 13 residues. Germline V gives CDR1 GTSNPN, CDR2 SVGIG (reference sequence). The CDR3 here is CAWKGLATDTQYF.

The gene calls are TRBV12-3 or TRBV12-4 and TRBJ2-1; TCRdb calls TRBD2, which cannot be checked without DNA. The CDR3 extends over 15 amino acids. The chain's CDR3 is CASSLVTGVGNEQFF.

CDR3 in amino acids: CSARYGTRGTGELFF. The rearrangement links TRBV20/OR9-2 to TRBJ2-2; TCRdb returns TRBD2, unconfirmable since there is no DNA. TRBV20/OR9-2 is known as an ORF, though its function is uncertain. CDR3 length: 15 residues.

This rearrangement joins TRBV28 to TRBJ1-6. The CDR3 sequence is 15 residues long. Per germline, CDR1 MDHEN and CDR2 SYDVKM. CDR3 loop: CASSRPGEFTWPLHF.

The chain couples TRBV5-5 to TRBJ2-3; checking the TCRdb D call of TRBD2 is not possible without DNA. This CDR3 is 16 amino acids long. Germline V gene lookup returns CDR1 SGHKS and CDR2 YYEKEE (reference sequence). The CDR3 loop reads CASSLGLAVGPDTQYF. Complete variable domain (other parts from reference TRBV5-5 and TRBJ2-3): DAGVTQSPTHLIKTRGQQVTLRCSPISGHKSVSWYQQVLGQGPQFIFQYYEKEERGRGNFPDRFSARQFPNYSSELNVNALLLGDSALYLCASSLGLAVGPDTQYFGPGTRLTVL.

The V call is TRBV6-5, the J call TRBJ1-2. The CDR3 runs 12 residues. Per the germline V gene, CDR1 is MNHEY and CDR2 is SVGAGI. The CDR3 region is CASGRATYGYTF.

The chain is built from TRBV20-1 and TRBJ2-7; without DNA, the TCRdb call of TRBD2 cannot be checked. The CDR3 runs 14 residues. CDR1 DFQATT and CDR2 SNEGSKA come from the germline V gene (reference sequence). CDR3 in amino acids: CSARGSYRGYEQYF.

This chain connects TRBV20-1 to TRBJ1-5. Germline V gene lookup returns CDR1 DFQATT and CDR2 SNEGSKA (reference sequence). The CDR3 consists of 16 residues. CDR3 amino acids: CSAPPWGSYSNQPQHF.